A selection of T cell receptor beta chains follows, all from one sample in a study of regulatory T cells in long-lasting Graves disease. MiXCR, applied by TCRdb to the multiplex PCR reads, yields one record per CDR3 protein. The data contain about 400,000 distinct CDR3 sequences, around 21% of them seen just once; the ten biggest clones take up roughly 20%. Sequencing was performed on peripheral blood mononuclear cells (PBMCs), taken when the disease was refractory, from a patient treated with antithyroid drugs. These TCRs come from a female donor with Graves disease. Each CDR3 is given with its conserved first and last residue. The D gene is left open where the match is weak. Clone size is shown for a subset of rows, as once, few, many or a class of expanded clone.

TRBJ2-1 TRBV12-3/TRBV12-4 many NA CASTSSRGFRDNEQFF TGTGCCAGCACAAGCTCAAGGGGTTTTCGCGACAATGAGCAGTTCTTC
TRBJ2-2 TRBV2 many TRBD1 CASSSTGDGGPGELFF TGTGCCAGCAGTTCGACAGGGGATGGGGGACCCGGGGAGCTGTTTTTT
TRBJ2-5 TRBV19 many TRBD2 CASTLTSSGKVQYF TGTGCCAGTACTCTAACCAGTAGCGGGAAGGTCCAGTACTTC
TRBJ2-4 TRBV12-3/TRBV12-4 many TRBD1 CASSSNRGNIQYF TGTGCCAGCAGTTCAAACAGGGGAAACATTCAGTACTTC
TRBJ1-6 TRBV27 NA NA CASSFGVYSPLHF TGTGCCAGCAGTTTCGGGGTATATTCACCCCTCCACTTT
TRBJ1-3 TRBV2 NA TRBD1 CASSEFGQGVSGNTIYF TGTGCCAGCAGTGAATTTGGACAGGGCGTCTCTGGAAACACCATATATTTT
TRBJ1-1 TRBV7-9 few TRBD1 CASSPGTGAWTFF TGTGCCAGCAGCCCCGGGACAGGCGCTTGGACTTTCTTT
TRBJ2-5 TRBV7-2 NA TRBD2 CASSLTSGSPKTQYF TGTGCCAGCAGCCTGACTAGCGGCTCGCCGAAGACCCAGTACTTC
TRBJ2-7 TRBV12-3/TRBV12-4 many NA CASSRDSYYEQYF TGTGCCAGCAGTCGGGACTCCTACTACGAGCAGTACTTC
TRBJ2-5 TRBV20-1 many TRBD2 CSAREGGRLETQYF TGCAGTGCTAGAGAGGGCGGGAGACTGGAGACCCAGTACTTC
TRBJ2-5 TRBV28 many NA CASIPGDRPQETQYF TGTGCCAGCATTCCGGGGGACAGACCCCAAGAGACCCAGTACTTC
TRBJ2-2 TRBV6-2/TRBV6-3 NA NA CATRPAPNTGELFF TGTGCCACCCGACCGGCACCCAACACCGGGGAGCTGTTTTTT
TRBJ1-1 TRBV6-1 many NA CASSEWQSNTEAFF TGTGCCAGCAGTGAGTGGCAGTCGAACACTGAAGCTTTCTTT
TRBJ1-1 TRBV5-1 NA NA CASSRSTGNTEAFF TGCGCCAGCAGCCGAAGTACTGGGAACACTGAAGCTTTCTTT
TRBJ2-5 TRBV6-1 few TRBD2 CASSPSGATQETQYF TGTGCCAGCAGTCCTAGCGGAGCAACACAAGAGACCCAGTACTTC
TRBJ2-5 TRBV11-2 many TRBD1 CASSSWTGRDIQYF TGTGCCAGCAGCTCCTGGACAGGAAGAGATATCCAGTACTTC
TRBJ2-7 TRBV9 NA NA CASSEGLDVYEQYF TGTGCCAGCAGCGAGGGACTTGACGTTTACGAGCAGTACTTC
TRBJ1-1 TRBV7-2 NA NA CASSSGPALPTNF TGTGCCAGCAGCTCGGGACCAGCCCTTCCAACGAATTTT
TRBJ2-2 TRBV7-9 few TRBD1 CASSFFSNRQGAGTGELFF TGTGCCAGCAGCTTCTTTTCCAACAGACAGGGCGCGGGCACCGGGGAGCTGTTTTTT
TRBJ1-6 TRBV20-1 once TRBD1 CSAVEGQALSLHF TGCAGTGCTGTCGAGGGACAGGCCCTAAGCCTCCACTTT
TRBJ2-7 TRBV3-1 NA TRBD2 CARLWGGGQPYEQYF TGTGCCAGGCTCTGGGGGGGAGGCCAGCCCTACGAGCAGTACTTC
TRBJ2-7 TRBV2 many NA CASSFNGAYEQYF TGTGCCAGCAGTTTTAACGGCGCCTACGAGCAGTACTTC
TRBJ1-5 TRBV6-1 many NA CASAAGADNQPQHF TGTGCCAGCGCTGCCGGGGCAGACAATCAGCCCCAGCATTTT
TRBJ2-5 TRBV12-3/TRBV12-4 many NA CASSSTLDGRRKTQYF TGTGCCAGCAGTTCCACCCTCGACGGGCGGAGAAAGACCCAGTACTTC
TRBJ2-7 TRBV27 many TRBD1 CASRTGTGGSEQYF TGTGCCAGCAGGACCGGGACAGGGGGCAGCGAGCAGTACTTC
TRBJ2-7 TRBV10-2 few TRBD2 CASSESRTSGIYEQYF TGCGCCAGCAGTGAGTCCAGGACTAGCGGGATTTACGAGCAGTACTTC
TRBJ2-2 TRBV24-1 few TRBD1 CATSGPDRANTGELFF TGTGCCACCAGTGGGCCGGACAGGGCGAACACCGGGGAGCTGTTTTTT
TRBJ2-7 TRBV12-3/TRBV12-4 many NA CASSPGDSQIF TGTGCCAGCAGTCCCGGGGACTCTCAAATCTTC
TRBJ1-1 TRBV6-1 many NA CASLGHPNTEAFF TGTGCCAGCCTGGGACACCCGAACACTGAAGCTTTCTTT
TRBJ2-7 TRBV6-1 many NA CASRTGPLGLEQYF TGTGCCAGCAGGACGGGTCCCCTCGGGCTCGAGCAGTACTTC
TRBJ2-5 TRBV7-9 many NA CASSPAIDTQYF TGTGCCAGCAGCCCCGCCATAGACACCCAGTACTTC
TRBJ2-3 TRBV7-3 NA TRBD2 CASSLFGGSTETQYF TGTGCCAGCAGCTTATTTGGCGGGAGCACAGAAACGCAGTATTTT
TRBJ2-5 TRBV2 many NA CASSRETTYQETQYF TGTGCCAGCAGTCGGGAGACGACGTACCAAGAGACCCAGTACTTC
TRBJ1-2 TRBV28 many NA CASRTENYGYTF TGTGCCAGCAGAACAGAGAACTATGGCTACACCTTC
TRBJ2-7 TRBV27 many NA CASSLGGYGNEQYF TGTGCCAGCAGTTTAGGCGGGTATGGGAACGAGCAGTACTTC
TRBJ2-5 TRBV12-3/TRBV12-4 many NA CASSLNGETQYF TGTGCCAGCAGTTTAAACGGAGAGACCCAGTACTTC
TRBJ2-7 TRBV27 NA TRBD1 CATQLGRGPYEQYF TGTGCCACCCAGCTGGGCAGGGGGCCATACGAGCAGTACTTC
TRBJ2-7 TRBV19 few TRBD1 CASGLGQGDYEQYF TGTGCCAGCGGCCTTGGGCAGGGGGACTACGAGCAGTACTTC
TRBJ1-1 TRBV12-3/TRBV12-4 many NA CATTFQGRGTEAFF TGTGCCACCACCTTCCAGGGGAGAGGCACTGAAGCTTTCTTT
TRBJ1-3 TRBV28 many TRBD1 CASLEGAVGNTIYF TGTGCCAGCCTTGAGGGGGCGGTCGGAAACACCATATATTTT
TRBJ2-7 TRBV7-8 NA TRBD2 CASSPRVAGGLAYEQYF TGTGCCAGCAGCCCCCGGGTAGCGGGAGGTTTGGCCTACGAGCAGTACTTC